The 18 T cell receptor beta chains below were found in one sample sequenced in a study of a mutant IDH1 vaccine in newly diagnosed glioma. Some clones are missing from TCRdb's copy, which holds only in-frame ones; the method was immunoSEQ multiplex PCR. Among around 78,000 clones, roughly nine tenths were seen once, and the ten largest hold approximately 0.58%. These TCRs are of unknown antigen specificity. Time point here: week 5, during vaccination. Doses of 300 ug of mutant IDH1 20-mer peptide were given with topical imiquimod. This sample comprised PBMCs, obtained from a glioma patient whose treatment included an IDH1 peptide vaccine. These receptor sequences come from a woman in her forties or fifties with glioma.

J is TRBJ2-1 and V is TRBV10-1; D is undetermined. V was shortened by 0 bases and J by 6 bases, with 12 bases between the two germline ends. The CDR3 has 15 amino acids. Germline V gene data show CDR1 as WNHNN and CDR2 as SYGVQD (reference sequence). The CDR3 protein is CASSESQALANEQFF. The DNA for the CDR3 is TGCGCCAGCAGTGAGTCTCAGGCCCTCGCCAATGAGCAGTTCTTC.

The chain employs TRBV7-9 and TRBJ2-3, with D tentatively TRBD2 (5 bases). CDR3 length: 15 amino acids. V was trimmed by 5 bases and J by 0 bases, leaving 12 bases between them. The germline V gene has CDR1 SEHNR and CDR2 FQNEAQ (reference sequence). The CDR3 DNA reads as TGTGCCAGCAGCCTATACGCGGGTAGCACAGATACGCAGTATTTT. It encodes CASSLYAGSTDTQYF. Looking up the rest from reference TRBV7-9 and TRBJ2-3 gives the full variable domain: DTGVSQNPRHKITKRGQNVTFRCDPISEHNRLYWYRQTLGQGPEFLTYFQNEAQLEKSRLLSDRFSAERPKGSFSTLEIQRTEQGDSAMYLCASSLYAGSTDTQYFGPGTRLTVL.

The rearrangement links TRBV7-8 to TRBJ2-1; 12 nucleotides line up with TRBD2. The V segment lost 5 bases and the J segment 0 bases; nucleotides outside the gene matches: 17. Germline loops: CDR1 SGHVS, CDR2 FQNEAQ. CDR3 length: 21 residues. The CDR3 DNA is TGTGCCAGCAGCCCTTACCGCATACTAGCGGGAGGCCGCCTCTCCTACAATGAGCAGTTCTTC. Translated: CASSPYRILAGGRLSYNEQFF. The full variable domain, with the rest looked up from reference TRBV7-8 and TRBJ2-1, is GAGVSQSPRYKVAKRGQDVALRCDPISGHVSLFWYQQALGQGPEFLTYFQNEAQLDKSGLPSDRFFAERPEGSVSTLKIQRTQQEDSAVYLCASSPYRILAGGRLSYNEQFFGPGTRLTVL.

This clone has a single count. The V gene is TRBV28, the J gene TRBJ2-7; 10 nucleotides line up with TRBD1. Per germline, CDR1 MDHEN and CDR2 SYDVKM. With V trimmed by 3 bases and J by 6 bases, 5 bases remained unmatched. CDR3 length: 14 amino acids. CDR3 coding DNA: TGTGCCAGCAGTTTGGAGGACAGGGGGTCCGAGCAGTACTTC. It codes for CASSLEDRGSEQYF.

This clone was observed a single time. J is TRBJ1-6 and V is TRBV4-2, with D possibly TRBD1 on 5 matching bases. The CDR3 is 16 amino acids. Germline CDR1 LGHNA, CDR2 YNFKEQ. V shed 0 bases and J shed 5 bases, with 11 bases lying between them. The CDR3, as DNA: TGTGCCAGCAGCCAAGACCCGGGGGGGAATAATTCACCCCTCCACTTT. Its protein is CASSQDPGGNNSPLHF.

CDR3 sequence reads: CASSWTSGSLYEQYF. CDR3 coding DNA: TGTGCCAGTAGTTGGACTAGCGGGAGCCTCTACGAGCAGTACTTC. The V and J genes are TRBV19 and TRBJ2-7; 13 nucleotides match TRBD2. Germline loops: CDR1 LNHDA, CDR2 SQIVND (reference sequence). This CDR3 has 15 amino acids. The junction had 4 bases not matched to a gene; V was cut back by 5 bases and J by 3 bases.

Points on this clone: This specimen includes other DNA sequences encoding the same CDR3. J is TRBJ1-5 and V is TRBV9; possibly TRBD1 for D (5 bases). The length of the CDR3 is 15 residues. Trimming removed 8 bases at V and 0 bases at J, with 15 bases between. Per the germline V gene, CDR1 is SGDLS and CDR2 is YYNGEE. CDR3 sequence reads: CASSLTGDSNQPQHF. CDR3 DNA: TGTGCCAGTTCCCTTACGGGGGATAGCAATCAGCCCCAGCATTTT.

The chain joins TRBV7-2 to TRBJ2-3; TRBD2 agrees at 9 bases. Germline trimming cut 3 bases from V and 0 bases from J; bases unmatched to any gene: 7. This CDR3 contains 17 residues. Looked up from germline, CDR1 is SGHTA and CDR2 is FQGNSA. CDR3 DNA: TGTGCCAGCAGCTTGGGGCTAGCGGGAACTAGCACAGATACGCAGTATTTT. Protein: CASSLGLAGTSTDTQYF.

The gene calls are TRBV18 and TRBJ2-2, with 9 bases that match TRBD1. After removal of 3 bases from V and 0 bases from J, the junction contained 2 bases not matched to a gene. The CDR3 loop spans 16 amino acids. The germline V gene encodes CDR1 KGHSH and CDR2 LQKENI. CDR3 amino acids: CASSPGQGTNTGELFF. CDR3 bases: TGTGCCAGCTCACCGGGACAGGGTACGAACACCGGGGAGCTGTTTTTT.

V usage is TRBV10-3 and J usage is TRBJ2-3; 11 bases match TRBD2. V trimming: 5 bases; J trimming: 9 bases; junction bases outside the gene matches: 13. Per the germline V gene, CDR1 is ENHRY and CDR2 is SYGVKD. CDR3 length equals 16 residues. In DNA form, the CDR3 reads TGTGCCATCAGTAACACCGGGACTAGCGGAACAGGGACGCAGTATTTT. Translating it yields CAISNTGTSGTGTQYF.

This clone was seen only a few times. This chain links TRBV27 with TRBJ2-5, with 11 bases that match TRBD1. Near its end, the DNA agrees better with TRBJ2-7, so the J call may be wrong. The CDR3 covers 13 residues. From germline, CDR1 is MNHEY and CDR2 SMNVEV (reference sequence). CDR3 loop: CASSFGQGAEQYF. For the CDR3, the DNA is TGTGCCAGCAGTTTCGGACAGGGGGCCGAGCAGTACTTC.

The chain's CDR3 is CATMSGVVLSTEAFF. The CDR3 DNA is TGTGCCACCATGTCCGGGGTGGTTCTATCCACTGAAGCTTTCTTT. The chain is built from TRBV6-5 and TRBJ1-1; D is uncertain. The germline CDR1 and CDR2 sequences are MNHEY and SVGAGI. The CDR3 totals 15 residues. Trimming cost V 10 bases and J 4 bases, with 22 bases left between them.

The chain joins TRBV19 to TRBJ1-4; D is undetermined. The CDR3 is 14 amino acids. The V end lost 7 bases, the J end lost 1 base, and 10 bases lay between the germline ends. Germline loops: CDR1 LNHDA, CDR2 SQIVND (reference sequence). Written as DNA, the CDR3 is TGTGCCAGTACCTCCATTGTAACTAATGAAAAACTGTTTTTT. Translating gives CASTSIVTNEKLFF.

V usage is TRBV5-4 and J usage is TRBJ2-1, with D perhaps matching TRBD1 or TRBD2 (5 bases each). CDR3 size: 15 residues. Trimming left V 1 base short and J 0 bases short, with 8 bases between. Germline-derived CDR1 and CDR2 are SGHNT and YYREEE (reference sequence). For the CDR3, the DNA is TGTGCCAGCAGCTTGCGGGACCTCTCCTACAATGAGCAGTTCTTC. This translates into CASSLRDLSYNEQFF.

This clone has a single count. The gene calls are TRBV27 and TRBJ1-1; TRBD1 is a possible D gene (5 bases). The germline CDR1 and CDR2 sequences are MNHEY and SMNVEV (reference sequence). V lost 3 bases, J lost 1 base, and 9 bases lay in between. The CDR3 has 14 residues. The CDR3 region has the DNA TGTGCCAGCAGTTTCGCGACAGCGAACACTGAAGCTTTCTTT. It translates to CASSFATANTEAFF.

The CDR3: CASSRDRGGYEQYF. The CDR3, as DNA: TGTGCCAGCTCCAGGGACAGGGGTGGTTACGAGCAGTACTTC. This chain connects TRBV6-1 to TRBJ2-7; 10 positions match TRBD1. V lost 8 bases, J lost 4 bases, and 8 bases stayed unmatched. Germline CDR1 MNHNS, CDR2 SASEGT. The CDR3 is 14 residues long.

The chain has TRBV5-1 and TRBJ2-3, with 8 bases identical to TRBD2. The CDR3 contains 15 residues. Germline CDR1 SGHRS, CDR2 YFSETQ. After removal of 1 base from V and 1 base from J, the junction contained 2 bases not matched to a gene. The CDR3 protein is CASSLRAGGTDTQYF. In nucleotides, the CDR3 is TGCGCCAGCAGCTTGAGAGCGGGAGGCACAGATACGCAGTATTTT. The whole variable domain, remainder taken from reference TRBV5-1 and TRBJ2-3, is KAGVTQTPRYLIKTRGQQVTLSCSPISGHRSVSWYQQTPGQGLQFLFEYFSETQRNKGNFPGRFSGRQFSNSRSEMNVSTLELGDSALYLCASSLRAGGTDTQYFGPGTRLTVL.

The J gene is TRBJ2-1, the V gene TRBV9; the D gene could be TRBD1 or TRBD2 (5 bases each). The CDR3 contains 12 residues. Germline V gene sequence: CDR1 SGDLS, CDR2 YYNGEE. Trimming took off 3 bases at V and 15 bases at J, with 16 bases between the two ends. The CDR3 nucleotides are TGTGCCAGCAGCGCTGAATGGGGGACCCGGTTCTTC. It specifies CASSAEWGTRFF.